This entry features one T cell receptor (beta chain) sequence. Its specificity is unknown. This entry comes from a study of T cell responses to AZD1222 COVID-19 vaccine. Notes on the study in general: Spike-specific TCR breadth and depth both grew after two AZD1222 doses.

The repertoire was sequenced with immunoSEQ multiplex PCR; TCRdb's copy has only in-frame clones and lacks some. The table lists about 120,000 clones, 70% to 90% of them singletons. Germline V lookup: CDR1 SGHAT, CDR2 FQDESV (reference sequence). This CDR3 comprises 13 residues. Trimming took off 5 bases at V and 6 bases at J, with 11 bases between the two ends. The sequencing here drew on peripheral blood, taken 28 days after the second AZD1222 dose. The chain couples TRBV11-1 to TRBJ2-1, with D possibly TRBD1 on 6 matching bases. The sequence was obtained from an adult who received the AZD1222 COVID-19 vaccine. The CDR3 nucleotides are TGTGCCAGCAGCCCAGGGGTCGGCAATGAGCAGTTCTTC. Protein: CASSPGVGNEQFF. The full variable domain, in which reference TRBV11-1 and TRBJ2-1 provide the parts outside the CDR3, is EAEVAQSPRYKITEKSQAVAFWCDPISGHATLYWYRQILGQGPELLVQFQDESVVDDSQLPKDRFSAERLKGVDSTLKIQPAELGDSAMYLCASSPGVGNEQFFGPGTRLTVL.